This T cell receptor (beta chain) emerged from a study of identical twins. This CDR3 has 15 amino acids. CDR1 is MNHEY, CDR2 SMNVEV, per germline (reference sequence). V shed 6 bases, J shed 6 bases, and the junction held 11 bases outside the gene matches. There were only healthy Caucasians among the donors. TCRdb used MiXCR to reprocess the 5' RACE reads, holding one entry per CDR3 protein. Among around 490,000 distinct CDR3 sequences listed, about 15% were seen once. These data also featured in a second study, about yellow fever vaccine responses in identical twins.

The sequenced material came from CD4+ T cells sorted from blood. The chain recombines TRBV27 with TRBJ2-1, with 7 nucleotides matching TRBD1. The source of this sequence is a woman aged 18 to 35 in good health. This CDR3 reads CASRREGAKVNEQFF. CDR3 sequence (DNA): TGTGCCAGCAGGAGAGAGGGGGCTAAGGTCAATGAGCAGTTCTTC.